A selection of T cell receptor beta chains follows, all from one sample in a study of identical twins. From the 5' RACE reads, TCRdb called clonotypes with MiXCR, one entry per CDR3 protein. Of approximately 260,000 distinct CDR3 sequences in the sample, about 14% were seen once. Sequencing was performed on memory (CD45RO+) T cells sorted from blood. Receptors were obtained from a young woman in good health. CDR3s include the opening cysteine and the closing phenylalanine or tryptophan. Fields, in order: D gene, clone size, J gene, V gene, CDR3 protein, CDR3 DNA. D genes are given only for firm matches. A row's size may be missing; if present it is once, few, many or a size class.

>TRBD1|few|TRBJ2-7|TRBV6-2/TRBV6-3
CASSSDRAVAYEQYF
TGTGCCAGCAGTTCCGACAGGGCTGTTGCCTACGAGCAGTACTTC
>NA|many|TRBJ2-7|TRBV20-1
CSARGERSTYEQYF
TGCAGTGCTAGAGGTGAGCGGTCGACCTACGAGCAGTACTTC
>NA|few|TRBJ2-7|TRBV11-2
CASSLEGNYEQYF
TGTGCCAGCAGCTTAGAAGGGAACTACGAGCAGTACTTC
>NA|few|TRBJ2-7|TRBV28
CASSPWTESYEQYF
TGTGCCAGCAGTCCGTGGACCGAATCCTACGAGCAGTACTTC
>NA|many|TRBJ1-3|TRBV20-1
CSAGSSGNTIYF
TGCAGTGCGGGAAGCTCTGGAAACACCATATATTTT
>NA|many|TRBJ1-2|TRBV5-1
CASSGDYGYTF
TGCGCCAGCAGTGGGGACTATGGCTACACCTTC
>NA|few|TRBJ2-7|TRBV12-3/TRBV12-4
CASSTDSTYEQYF
TGTGCCAGCAGTACCGACTCGACCTACGAGCAGTACTTC
>NA|many|TRBJ2-6|TRBV20-1
CSARGDSGANVLTF
TGCAGTGCTAGAGGAGACTCTGGGGCCAACGTCCTGACTTTC
>NA|many|TRBJ2-5|TRBV7-2
CASSPRDFGETQYF
TGTGCCAGCAGCCCTCGGGACTTTGGGGAGACCCAGTACTTC
>TRBD2|NA|TRBJ2-3|TRBV27
CASSPWSGRWSDTQYF
TGTGCCAGCAGCCCATGGAGCGGGAGATGGTCAGATACGCAGTATTTT
>NA|NA|TRBJ2-5|TRBV15
CATSRGGVGQETQYF
TGTGCCACCAGCAGAGGGGGGGTAGGCCAAGAGACCCAGTACTTC
>NA|NA|TRBJ1-1|TRBV5-4
CASSPSRQNTEAFF
TGTGCCAGCAGCCCGTCGCGTCAGAACACTGAAGCTTTCTTT
>NA|few|TRBJ1-5|TRBV20-1
CSAIPGPSNQPQHF
TGCAGTGCTATACCGGGACCGAGCAATCAGCCCCAGCATTTT
>NA|NA|TRBJ1-5|TRBV6-1
CASRPREYSNQPQHF
TGTGCCAGCAGGCCCCGGGAATATAGCAATCAGCCCCAGCATTTT
>NA|NA|TRBJ1-1|TRBV11-2
CASSPSWGATEAFF
TGTGCCAGCAGCCCCAGTTGGGGGGCGACTGAAGCTTTCTTT
>NA|many|TRBJ1-3|TRBV9
CASSVGGPSSGNTIYF
TGTGCCAGCAGCGTAGGAGGCCCCAGCTCTGGAAACACCATATATTTT
>TRBD2|NA|TRBJ2-1|TRBV6-1
CASSKLAGSNNEQFF
TGTGCCAGCAGTAAATTAGCGGGGTCAAACAATGAGCAGTTCTTC
>TRBD2|NA|TRBJ2-5|TRBV20-1
CSAREAGGDQETQYF
TGCAGTGCTAGGGAAGCGGGAGGCGATCAAGAGACCCAGTACTTC
>TRBD1|few|TRBJ2-1|TRBV20-1
CSARTLDRVNEQFF
TGCAGTGCTAGAACCCTGGACAGGGTCAATGAGCAGTTCTTC
>NA|many|TRBJ1-6|TRBV5-1
CASSLDQDSPLHF
TGCGCCAGCAGCTTGGATCAGGATTCACCCCTCCACTTT
>NA|few|TRBJ1-6|TRBV20-1
CSALVRQTGSPLHF
TGCAGTGCCCTCGTCCGACAAACGGGGTCACCCCTCCACTTT
>NA|NA|TRBJ2-5|TRBV9
CASSVGPSASEETQYF
TGTGCCAGCAGCGTAGGCCCCTCCGCTAGCGAGGAGACCCAGTACTTC